This paragraph covers one T cell receptor (beta chain) sequence. Repertoires were generated with immunoSEQ multiplex PCR, while TCRdb's copy carries only in-frame clones and drops some. The data show 100,000 or so clones, with approximately 90% seen just once and roughly 3.5% held by the top ten. The V gene lost 5 bases and the J gene lost 8 bases, with 9 bases spanning the gap. The CDR3 has 11 amino acids. Looked up from germline, CDR1 is LNHDA and CDR2 is SQIVND (reference sequence). This specimen belongs to a study of T cell changes during pregnancy in multiple sclerosis. The input for sequencing was peripheral blood, taken after pregnancy. The receptor was isolated from a female donor with multiple sclerosis, enrolled in a pregnancy study. The V gene is TRBV19, the J gene TRBJ1-2, with D unresolved. The chain's CDR3 is CASSYSVGYTF. CDR3 DNA sequence: TGTGCCAGTAGTTACAGTGTGGGCTACACCTTC.